This TCR beta chain stems from a study of control samples from healthy donors and cancer patients. V shed 4 bases and J shed 5 bases, with 10 bases lying between them. Germline V lookup: CDR1 SGHAT, CDR2 FQDESV (reference sequence). This CDR3 comprises 13 residues. Sequenced by immunoSEQ multiplex PCR; TCRdb stores in-frame clones only, minus some. The sample shows roughly 120,000 clones, approximately 87% of them seen only once. This TCR was sampled from a man aged 25 to 40 in good health. Input material: blood. The chain recombines TRBV11-1 with TRBJ2-3; D not resolved. CDR3 sequence: CASSSPWKDTQYF. The CDR3 DNA is TGTGCCAGCAGCTCGCCCTGGAAAGATACGCAGTATTTT. Filled out from reference TRBV11-1 and TRBJ2-3, the complete variable domain reads EAEVAQSPRYKITEKSQAVAFWCDPISGHATLYWYRQILGQGPELLVQFQDESVVDDSQLPKDRFSAERLKGVDSTLKIQPAELGDSAMYLCASSSPWKDTQYFGPGTRLTVL.